The rows below give T cell receptor beta chains drawn from one sample of a study of shared clonotypes between healthy human individuals. TCRdb's table, derived via immunoSEQ multiplex PCR, lists solely in-frame clones and lacks some. The repertoire holds approximately 810,000 clones, with 92% as singletons. Sequences were obtained from naive CD8+ T cells sorted from blood. The source is a man aged 30 to 39 in good health. CDR3s include the opening cysteine and the closing phenylalanine or tryptophan. The D gene is left open where the match is weak. The size field is filled for only some rows; it gives once, few, many or a size class.

TRBD2 | TRBJ2-1 | TRBV4-1 | - | TGCGCCAGCGCCCCAACCGGACTAGCGGGAATGAATGAGCAGTTCTTC | CASAPTGLAGMNEQFF
- | TRBJ2-7 | TRBV19 | - | TGTGCCAGTAAACCCGGGACCCACTACGAGCAGTACTTC | CASKPGTHYEQYF
- | TRBJ1-1 | TRBV7-9 | - | TGTGCCAGCAGCGAGCGCGGGGATTTTCGGGCTTTCTTT | CASSERGDFRAFF
TRBD2 | TRBJ2-1 | TRBV7-9 | - | TGTGCCAGCAGCTCAATAGCGGGACCATACAATGAGCAGTTCTTC | CASSSIAGPYNEQFF
- | TRBJ2-1 | TRBV11-3 | once | TGTGCCAGCAGCAACCGAGAGGGAGCGTACAATGAGCAGTTCTTC | CASSNREGAYNEQFF
TRBD2 | TRBJ2-1 | TRBV4-1 | - | TGCGCCAGCAGCCAAGCAGCGGGAGGGCCGAATGAGCAGTTCTTC | CASSQAAGGPNEQFF
TRBD2 | TRBJ2-5 | TRBV7-9 | once | TGTGCCAGCAGCTCATTGGGGGAGGGTTTCCAAGAGACCCAGTACTTC | CASSSLGEGFQETQYF
- | TRBJ2-1 | TRBV18 | - | TGTGCCAGCTCACCCAATGGAGGGAGTTCACCAAGTGCGGGTGAGCAGTTCTTC | CASSPNGGSSPSAGEQFF
TRBD1 | TRBJ2-7 | TRBV28 | - | TGTGCCAGCAGTTTCCCCCGGACAGGGGTTCTTGAGCAGTACTTC | CASSFPRTGVLEQYF
- | TRBJ2-2 | TRBV28 | - | TGTGCCAGCAGTCCTAACACCGGGGAGCTGTTTTTT | CASSPNTGELFF
- | TRBJ2-7 | TRBV5-4 | - | TGTGCCAGCAGCCGAAACTCCCGCCACAGGAGTGGCGACGAGCAGTACTTC | CASSRNSRHRSGDEQYF
- | TRBJ2-1 | TRBV19 | - | TGTGCCAGTAGTACACAGGGCGGACTAGTTAATGAGCAGTTCTTC | CASSTQGGLVNEQFF
TRBD2 | TRBJ2-2 | TRBV6-1 | once | TGTGCCAGCAGTGAAACTAATCGGCTAGCGGGGACCAACACCGGGGAGCTGTTTTTT | CASSETNRLAGTNTGELFF
- | TRBJ1-5 | TRBV9 | - | TGTGCCAGCAGCGTAGGCGATAGCAATCAGCCCCAGCATTTT | CASSVGDSNQPQHF
TRBD2 | TRBJ2-5 | TRBV2 | - | TGTGCCAGCGAATCGACTAGCGGGAATGAAGAGACCCAGTACTTC | CASESTSGNEETQYF
- | TRBJ2-6 | TRBV9 | - | TGTGCCAGCAGCGTAGGGAAAGACTCCTCTGGGGCCAACGTCCTGACTTTC | CASSVGKDSSGANVLTF
- | TRBJ1-5 | TRBV7-9 | - | TGTGCCAGCAGCTCAGAACAGGGCAATCAGCCCCAGCATTTT | CASSSEQGNQPQHF
- | TRBJ2-1 | TRBV10-1 | - | TGCGCCAGCAGTGCTGTGAAAGGGACCAACAATGAGCAGTTCTTC | CASSAVKGTNNEQFF
TRBD2 | TRBJ2-7 | TRBV29-1 | - | TGCAGCGTACGGACTAGCGGTAACTACGAGCAGTACTTC | CSVRTSGNYEQYF
- | TRBJ2-7 | TRBV19 | - | TGTGCCAGTAGTATGAAGACCTTCAAAAGGCAGTACTTC | CASSMKTFKRQYF
TRBD2 | TRBJ2-7 | TRBV10-2 | once | TGCGCCAGCAGTGAGTCGACTAGCGGACTATACGAGCAGTACTTC | CASSESTSGLYEQYF
TRBD1 | TRBJ1-1 | TRBV7-9 | - | TGTGCCAGCAGCAGAACAGGGGGCGAACGGGACACTGAAGCTTTCTTT | CASSRTGGERDTEAFF
- | TRBJ1-1 | TRBV10-2 | - | TGCGCCAGCATAGGCGCCCTACTCGCAGGCACTGAAGCTTTCTTT | CASIGALLAGTEAFF
- | TRBJ2-2 | TRBV5-4 | - | TGTGCCAGCAGCTGGGAGTGGGGACGCCTAGCGGACAGGAGCGGGGAGCTGTTTTTT | CASSWEWGRLADRSGELFF
TRBD2 | TRBJ2-7 | TRBV2 | - | TGTGCCAGCTACGCGGGAGCCCCGTTCGAGCAGTACTTC | CASYAGAPFEQYF
- | TRBJ2-1 | TRBV6-5 | - | TGTGCCAGCAGTTACGGGCTAGCAGGGCCTGAGCAGTTCTTC | CASSYGLAGPEQFF
- | TRBJ2-1 | TRBV7-2 | - | TGTGCCAGCAGCTTAGTGGGCAGCCACAATGAGCAGTTCTTC | CASSLVGSHNEQFF
TRBD2 | TRBJ2-7 | TRBV18 | once | TGTGCCAGCTCACTGGGACTAGCGGGAGCTTCCTACGAGCAGTACTTC | CASSLGLAGASYEQYF
TRBD2 | TRBJ2-7 | TRBV6-1 | - | TGTGCCAGCCGCTCAGCGGGAGCGGGCTACGAGCAGTACTTC | CASRSAGAGYEQYF
- | TRBJ2-7 | TRBV7-9 | - | TGTGCCAGCAGCTTGAGGGTCCACGAGCAGTACTTC | CASSLRVHEQYF
- | TRBJ2-2 | TRBV15 | - | TGTGCCACCAGCAGAGATCGGGGTACCGGGGAGCTGTTTTTT | CATSRDRGTGELFF